This section outlines one T cell receptor (beta chain) sequence together with its context. The data were obtained in a study of blood T cell repertoires in COVID-19. Study-wide background: T cells, B-cell-depleted T cells, or PBMCs provided the cDNA or gDNA that served as material.

The CDR3 is 12 residues long. In germline, CDR1 is SGHKS, CDR2 YYEKEE (reference sequence). Between the trimmed V and J ends, which lost 0 bases and 6 bases, there was a span of 7 bases. Profiling relied on immunoSEQ multiplex PCR, and the TCRdb table lists in-frame clones only, not all of them. The sample shows some 200,000 clones, around 81% of them seen only once. Sequenced sample: peripheral blood. The rearrangement joins TRBV5-5 to TRBJ2-7; D unresolved. The source of this sequence is a woman between 35 and 50 years old with COVID-19, enrolled during active disease. The CDR3 loop reads CASSLGRIEQYV. The CDR3 DNA reads as TGTGCCAGCAGCTTGGGCAGAATCGAGCAGTACGTC.